What follows are 27 T cell receptor beta chains derived from one specimen sequenced in a study of T cells in Graves' hyperthyroidism and ophthalmopathy. Template material for amplifying TCR beta CDR3 regions consisted of RNA transcripts. First-round RT-PCR of the TCR CDR3 relied on the HTBI primer set. Each CDR3 protein is one row after TCRdb ran MiXCR on the multiplex PCR reads. Seen here are about 270,000 distinct CDR3 sequences, around 24% observed once, and the top ten hold approximately 32%. The sequencing sample was made of blood. The receptors derive from a woman aged 40 to 50 with Graves' ophthalmopathy.

The CDR3 sequence is CASSKGGGNQPQHF. CDR3 bases: TGTGCCAGCAGTAAAGGCGGGGGAAATCAGCCCCAGCATTTT. The chain links TRBV6-2 or TRBV6-3 to TRBJ1-5, with a weak D call TRBD1 (5 bases). This CDR3 comprises 14 residues. CDR1 is MNHEY, CDR2 SVGEGT, per germline. Between the trimmed V and J ends, which lost 5 bases and 4 bases, there was a span of 12 bases.

This clonotype has ten or more counts. The chain joins TRBV6-5 to TRBJ1-2; D is ambiguous. V gave up 9 bases and J gave up 8 bases, with 19 bases separating them. The germline V gene has CDR1 MNHEY and CDR2 SVGAGI. The CDR3 is made up of 13 amino acids. CDR3 bases: TGTGCCAGGAGAATCGACGGCTCGGGGGGCTACACCTTC. It yields the protein CARRIDGSGGYTF.

This clonotype was observed many times. The J gene is TRBJ1-1, the V gene TRBV7-9; D ambiguous. The germline gives CDR1 SEHNR, CDR2 FQNEAQ (reference sequence). V was pared by 0 bases and J by 7 bases, with 12 bases between. The CDR3 has 14 residues. CDR3 DNA: TGTGCCAGCAGCTTAGCAGTTACTGAGAATGAAGCTTTCTTT. Amino acid sequence: CASSLAVTENEAFF.

This clonotype was seen repeatedly, ten times or more. The chain is built from TRBV28 and TRBJ2-7; TRBD1 agrees at 7 bases. The germline gives CDR1 MDHEN, CDR2 SYDVKM. Unmatched junction bases numbered 11, after V lost 7 bases and J lost 5 bases. The CDR3 consists of 14 residues. The CDR3 sequence is CASILGGKSDEQYF. Here the CDR3 DNA reads TGTGCCAGCATTCTAGGGGGCAAGAGTGACGAGCAGTACTTC.

This clonotype was found many times. V usage is TRBV11-1 and J usage is TRBJ2-7; 12 nucleotides agree with TRBD2. Germline lookup yields CDR1 SGHAT and CDR2 FQDESV (reference sequence). This CDR3 contains 16 residues. The V gene end was trimmed by 5 bases and the J gene end by 2 bases; junction bases not matched to a gene: 7. CDR3 amino acids: CASSLRTSGNPYEQYF. CDR3 sequence (DNA): TGTGCCAGCAGCCTACGGACTAGCGGGAACCCCTACGAGCAGTACTTC.

This clonotype was counted only a few times. The chain is built from TRBV15 and TRBJ2-7; possibly TRBD1 or TRBD2 for D (5 bases each). The CDR3 extends over 15 amino acids. V was cut by 0 bases and J by 3 bases, with 12 bases left in between. Germline loops: CDR1 LNHNV, CDR2 YYDKDF (reference sequence). DNA for the CDR3: TGTGCCACCAGCAGAGATCTTAGGGGAGACTACGAGCAGTACTTC. Encoded protein: CATSRDLRGDYEQYF.

The chain is built from TRBV19 and TRBJ1-1, with a tentative D call TRBD1 (6 bases). The CDR3 length is 14 residues. The V end lost 4 bases, the J end lost 1 base, and 10 bases lay between the germline ends. In germline, CDR1 is LNHDA, CDR2 SQIVND (reference sequence). CDR3 sequence reads: CASSNRESNTEAFF. The CDR3 bases are TGTGCCAGTAGTAACAGGGAATCGAACACTGAAGCTTTCTTT.

This clonotype was counted ten times or more. V is TRBV13 and J is TRBJ2-5; D possibly corresponds to TRBD2 (6 bases). The V gene's germline CDR1 is PRHDT and CDR2 FYEKMQ (reference sequence). The V and J ends lost 1 base and 2 bases respectively, with 14 bases between them. This CDR3 has 16 amino acids. The CDR3 sequence: CASSLEDSRGQETQYF. CDR3 sequence (DNA): TGTGCCAGCAGCTTAGAGGACTCACGGGGGCAAGAGACCCAGTACTTC.

Details on this clonotype: Possible read error: a much larger clone is one base away. CDR3 amino acids: CASSSLQGTEAFF. The CDR3 nucleotides read TGTGCCAGCAGCTCCCTACAGGGGACTGAAGCTTTCTTT. V gene TRBV11-3 combines with J gene TRBJ1-1; 7 bases are shared with TRBD1. This CDR3 contains 13 residues. Germline trimming cut 4 bases from V and 5 bases from J; bases unmatched to any gene: 4. CDR1 and CDR2 from the germline V gene are SGHNT and YENEEA.

Many counts were recorded for this clonotype. The chain is built from TRBV19 and TRBJ1-2, with D tentatively TRBD1 (6 bases). This CDR3 contains 14 residues. Germline V gene lookup returns CDR1 LNHDA and CDR2 SQIVND (reference sequence). V shed 7 bases and J shed 0 bases, with 12 bases lying between them. Here the CDR3 reads CASTKQGSNYGYTF. As DNA, the CDR3 is TGTGCCAGTACAAAACAGGGATCTAACTATGGCTACACCTTC.

The rearrangement joins TRBV12-3 or TRBV12-4 to TRBJ2-7; tentative D call: TRBD2 (6 bases). Trimming removed 7 bases from V and 7 bases from J, with 14 bases in between. This CDR3 has 12 residues. The CDR3 DNA reads as TGTGCCAGCACCTGGAGGGCCGGGGAGCAGTACTTC. Protein: CASTWRAGEQYF.

The V gene is TRBV7-8, the J gene TRBJ2-2; no clear D gene. The CDR3 has 12 residues. The V end lost 9 bases, the J end lost 1 base, and 6 bases lay between the germline ends. Germline CDR1 and CDR2: SGHVS and FQNEAQ. CDR3 sequence (DNA): TGTGCCAGTATGATGAACACCGGGGAGCTGTTTTTT. Amino acid sequence: CASMMNTGELFF.

The rearrangement links TRBV10-3 to TRBJ1-5; D uncertain. CDR1 is ENHRY and CDR2 is SYGVKD in the germline V gene. This CDR3 has 13 amino acids. Trimming pared 3 bases from V and 5 bases from J, leaving 8 bases between. CDR3 amino acids: CAISDKRDQPQHF. CDR3 nucleotides: TGTGCCATCAGTGACAAACGGGATCAGCCCCAGCATTTT.

This clonotype has at least ten counts. The chain is built from TRBV20-1 and TRBJ2-1; 10 positions agree with TRBD2. The germline gives CDR1 DFQATT, CDR2 SNEGSKA (reference sequence). V shed 7 bases, J shed 7 bases, and the junction held 13 bases outside the gene matches. The CDR3 sequence is 15 residues long. The CDR3 coding sequence is TGCAGTGTTGGGCTAGCGGGAGTCTCGTGGAATGAGCAGTTCTTC. Amino acids: CSVGLAGVSWNEQFF.

This clonotype occurred many times. The CDR3 region has the DNA TGTGCCAGCAGCTTATCAGGGTACTATGGCTACACCTTC. This sequence encodes CASSLSGYYGYTF. The rearrangement uses TRBV7-8 and TRBJ1-2, with D possibly TRBD1 on 5 matching bases. The V gene's germline CDR1 is SGHVS and CDR2 FQNEAQ. Trimming removed 2 bases at V and 3 bases at J, with 7 bases between. This CDR3 is built from 13 residues.

This clonotype has a count of ten or more. The V gene is TRBV11-2, the J gene TRBJ1-2; possibly TRBD1 for D (6 bases). Germline CDR1 reads SGHAT; CDR2 reads FQNNGV. V was clipped by 4 bases and J by 5 bases, with 17 bases between them. The CDR3 runs 15 residues. CDR3 in DNA: TGTGCCAGCAGCTCTCCAGCACAGGGCTTTTATGGCTACACCTTC. Translation: CASSSPAQGFYGYTF. Combining the CDR3 with reference TRBV11-2 and TRBJ1-2 gives the whole variable domain EAGVAQSPRYKIIEKRQSVAFWCNPISGHATLYWYQQILGQGPKLLIQFQNNGVVDDSQLPKDRFSAERLKGVDSTLKIQPAKLEDSAVYLCASSSPAQGFYGYTFGSGTRLTVV.

This clonotype was observed many times. J is TRBJ2-7 and V is TRBV5-1, with 7 positions matching TRBD2. Germline values: CDR1 SGHRS, CDR2 YFSETQ. Trimming removed 3 bases from V and 0 bases from J; junction bases left unmatched: 6. The CDR3 runs to 15 residues. The CDR3 region has the DNA TGCGCCAGCAGCTCTACTAGCGAAAGCTCCTACGAGCAGTACTTC. Its protein is CASSSTSESSYEQYF.

This clonotype was seen ten or more times. The V and J genes are TRBV5-1 and TRBJ2-7; the D call may be TRBD1 or TRBD2 (5 bases each). The CDR3 totals 15 residues. Germline loops: CDR1 SGHRS, CDR2 YFSETQ. With 0 bases removed from V and 2 bases from J, the gap between germline ends came to 12 bases. The CDR3 protein is CASSLDQTGPYEQYF. The DNA for the CDR3 is TGCGCCAGCAGCTTGGATCAGACGGGGCCCTACGAGCAGTACTTC.

The table lists this clonotype with many counts. This chain uses TRBV25-1 with TRBJ1-2, with 12 bases matching TRBD1. With V trimmed by 2 bases and J by 2 bases, 6 bases remained unmatched. The CDR3 covers 17 residues. Germline-derived CDR1 and CDR2 are MGHDK and SYGVNS. The CDR3 spells CASSENTGTGGNYGYTF. The CDR3 DNA reads as TGTGCCAGCAGTGAAAACACCGGGACAGGGGGCAACTATGGCTACACCTTC.

The sample holds many counts of this clonotype. The chain couples TRBV20-1 to TRBJ2-7, with D unresolved. Germline assignment: CDR1 DFQATT and CDR2 SNEGSKA (reference sequence). The CDR3 consists of 13 residues. V lost 5 bases to trimming and J lost 6 bases, with 17 bases between them. The CDR3 nucleotides are TGCAGTGCTGCCCCCGGACCCCTGGGCGAGCAGTACTTC. This translates into CSAAPGPLGEQYF.

The chain recombines TRBV7-1 with TRBJ2-7, with 8 bases lining up with TRBD2. TRBV7-1 is recorded as an ORF, its role being uncertain. The CDR3 is made up of 14 amino acids. With 3 bases clipped from V and 6 bases from J, the junction kept 7 bases outside the gene matches. In DNA, the CDR3 is TGTGCCAGCAGCTCCCGCGGGGGGTCGGGCGAGCAGTACTTC. It codes for CASSSRGGSGEQYF.

The sample holds many counts of this clonotype. V is TRBV4-1 and J is TRBJ2-7; the D is unclear. Germline loops: CDR1 MGHRA, CDR2 YSYEKL. There are 14 residues in the CDR3. V dropped 0 bases and J dropped 1 base, with 7 bases sitting between them. CDR3 nucleotide sequence: TGCGCCAGCAGCCAAGATGGCCAGTCCTACGAGCAGTACTTC. Protein sequence: CASSQDGQSYEQYF.

This clonotype was recorded many times. The CDR3 end shows no conserved phenylalanine or tryptophan, and so a read error is likely. The chain combines TRBV6-1 with TRBJ2-7; TRBD2 matches at 10 bases. The length of the CDR3 is 16 residues. CDR1 is MNHNS, CDR2 SASEGT, per germline. V lost 6 bases and J lost 3; bases outside the gene matches: 11. The CDR3 nucleotides are TGTGCCAGCAGGGACAGGGCTAGCGGGAGAGACTACGAGCAGTACCTC. Its protein is CASRDRASGRDYEQYL.

This clonotype was observed many times. CDR3 loop: CASSLDRLNEQYF. In DNA, the CDR3 is TGTGCCAGCAGCTTGGACAGGCTCAACGAGCAGTACTTC. The chain has TRBV7-2 and TRBJ2-7; 7 nucleotides align to TRBD1. The germline V gene encodes CDR1 SGHTA and CDR2 FQGNSA. Trimming cost V 3 bases and J 5 bases; bases outside gene matches: 4. This CDR3 comprises 13 residues. Together with reference TRBV7-2 and TRBJ2-7, the CDR3 gives the full variable domain: GAGVSQSPSNKVTEKGKDVELRCDPISGHTALYWYRQSLGQGLEFLIYFQGNSAPDKSGLPSDRFSAERTGGSVSTLTIQRTQQEDSAVYLCASSLDRLNEQYFGPGTRLTVT.

This clonotype showed up many times. This rearrangement joins TRBV2 to TRBJ1-2; TRBD1 agrees at 9 bases. The V segment lost 5 bases and the J segment 6 bases; nucleotides outside the gene matches: 4. The CDR3 is 13 amino acids. Germline loops: CDR1 SNHLY, CDR2 FYNNEI. The chain's CDR3 is CASSPQGADGYTF. CDR3 DNA: TGTGCCAGCAGTCCACAGGGGGCGGATGGCTACACCTTC.

In this sample, this clonotype turned up many times. The V call is TRBV4-1, the J call TRBJ2-7; weak D call: TRBD2 (6 bases). V lost 1 base and J 5 bases, leaving 15 bases between the germline ends. Germline lookup yields CDR1 MGHRA and CDR2 YSYEKL. The CDR3 is 15 residues long. The CDR3: CASSQVEGLADEQYF. The CDR3 nucleotides are TGCGCCAGCAGCCAAGTGGAGGGACTGGCGGACGAGCAGTACTTC.

This clonotype was found a few times. The chain employs TRBV5-1 and TRBJ2-5; D is undetermined. V shed 2 bases and J shed 2 bases, with 4 bases lying between them. This CDR3 contains 12 residues. Germline assignment: CDR1 SGHRS and CDR2 YFSETQ. The DNA for the CDR3 is TGCGCCAGCAGCTTTGAACAAGAGACCCAGTACTTC. Its translation is CASSFEQETQYF.